This passage covers 28 T cell receptor beta chains from one sample sequenced in a study of cytomegalovirus exposure and HLA in healthy donors. The PCR had 60 Vbeta and 13 Jbeta primers. Sequencing used immunoSEQ multiplex PCR; TCRdb keeps in-frame clones, though not all of them. The sample records around 200,000 clones, 81% being singletons. Material for sequencing was PBMCs. Every receptor here comes from a man aged 45-65 years in good health and CMV-seronegative.

Only a few counts were recorded for this clone. An end of the junction does not agree with germline; a read error may underlie this. The chain employs TRBV7-9 and TRBJ2-2; TRBD1 aligns across 10 bases. Germline loops: CDR1 SEHNR, CDR2 FQNEAQ (reference sequence). The CDR3 extends over 15 amino acids. CDR3 loop: CSSSLGQGDTGELFF. For the CDR3, the DNA is TGTTCCAGCAGCCTTGGACAGGGGGACACCGGGGAGCTGTTTTTT.

The gene calls are TRBV2 and TRBJ2-1; possibly TRBD2 for D (6 bases). Trimming took 7 bases from V and 5 from J, leaving 9 bases between them. The CDR3 covers 12 residues. Germline assignment: CDR1 SNHLY and CDR2 FYNNEI. CDR3 DNA: TGTGCCAGCACCCGGGGGAACAATGAGCAGTTCTTC. It encodes CASTRGNNEQFF.

V gene TRBV25-1 combines with J gene TRBJ1-1; a possible D gene is TRBD1 (5 bases). CDR1 MGHDK and CDR2 SYGVNS come from the germline V gene. V was trimmed by 5 bases and J by 4 bases, leaving 23 bases between them. The CDR3 runs to 17 residues. For the CDR3, the DNA is TGTGCCAGCAGTACACCCCACATCGGAAGGGGTGGCACTGAAGCTTTCTTT. It codes for CASSTPHIGRGGTEAFF.

This clone was counted only a few times. The chain couples TRBV10-1 to TRBJ1-3; D not resolved. Germline CDR1 and CDR2: WNHNN and SYGVQD (reference sequence). The CDR3 spans 13 residues. The ends were cut back, 3 bases at V and 6 bases at J, with 9 bases in the middle. The DNA of the CDR3 is TGCGCCAGCAGTGACCTGTTCGTAAACACCATATATTTT. As protein: CASSDLFVNTIYF.

The gene calls are TRBV30 and TRBJ1-2; the D gene is possibly TRBD1 (5 bases). The ends were cut back, 0 bases at V and 7 bases at J, with 12 bases in the middle. Germline V gene lookup returns CDR1 GTSNPN and CDR2 SVGIG (reference sequence). The CDR3 length is 13 residues. The chain's CDR3 is CAWSVGGAAGYTF. For the CDR3, the DNA is TGTGCCTGGAGTGTAGGAGGGGCGGCTGGCTACACCTTC.

The V gene is TRBV11-2, the J gene TRBJ1-1, with 7 bases fitting TRBD1. This CDR3 is 14 amino acids long. V trimming: 3 bases; J trimming: 1 base; junction bases outside the gene matches: 2. Germline-derived CDR1 and CDR2 are SGHAT and FQNNGV. The CDR3 spells CASSLTGSNTEAFF. DNA of the CDR3: TGTGCCAGCAGCTTGACAGGGTCGAACACTGAAGCTTTCTTT.

This clone was picked up a small number of times. The chain links TRBV4-3 to TRBJ2-7; D might be TRBD2 (6 bases). V was cut by 1 base and J by 5 bases, with 9 bases left in between. CDR3 length equals 13 residues. Germline lookup yields CDR1 LGHNA and CDR2 YSLEER. As DNA, the CDR3 is TGCGCCAGCAGCCAAGTTCGGGGGAACGAGCAGTACTTC. The encoded protein is CASSQVRGNEQYF.

The J gene is TRBJ2-5, the V gene TRBV7-8; tentative D call: TRBD2 (5 bases). CDR1 is SGHVS and CDR2 is FQNEAQ in the germline V gene. Trimming shortened V by 2 bases and J by 2 bases, and 15 bases separated the two germline ends. This CDR3 has 16 amino acids. The CDR3 loop is CASSLRDFGSQETQYF. CDR3 DNA sequence: TGTGCCAGCAGCTTACGGGATTTTGGCAGTCAAGAGACCCAGTACTTC.

This chain connects TRBV11-2 to TRBJ2-2, with D tentatively TRBD2 (5 bases). The V end lost 6 bases, the J end lost 1 base, and 9 bases lay between the germline ends. The length of the CDR3 is 14 residues. Germline loops: CDR1 SGHAT, CDR2 FQNNGV. CDR3 protein: CASSNAGNTGELFF. In DNA form, the CDR3 reads TGTGCCAGCAGTAACGCGGGGAACACCGGGGAGCTGTTTTTT.

Remarks on this clone: The junction shows a germline mismatch at one end, possibly a read error. The chain combines TRBV7-9 with TRBJ1-5; D might be TRBD1 (6 bases). This CDR3 has 14 amino acids. The germline CDR1 and CDR2 sequences are SEHNR and FQNEAQ (reference sequence). CDR3 in DNA: TGTTCCAGCAGCTTAGCTGGGGGCAGTCAGCCCCAGCATTTT. This gives the protein CSSSLAGGSQPQHF.

The chain uses TRBV18 and TRBJ2-7, with 15 bases that match TRBD2. Germline V gives CDR1 KGHSH, CDR2 LQKENI. The V segment lost 3 bases and the J segment 4 bases; nucleotides outside the gene matches: 7. The length of the CDR3 is 17 residues. The CDR3 loop is CASSPLEGLAGGYEQYF. The CDR3 DNA reads TGTGCCAGCTCACCCCTAGAGGGACTAGCGGGGGGATACGAGCAGTACTTC.

The chain combines TRBV2 with TRBJ2-7; no clear D. Germline V gives CDR1 SNHLY, CDR2 FYNNEI. This CDR3 comprises 13 residues. The germline V and J ends were trimmed by 0 bases and 5 bases, with 8 bases remaining between them. The CDR3 DNA reads TGTGCCAGCAGTGAAGCATTAGAACACGAGCAGTACTTC. Protein product: CASSEALEHEQYF. Using reference TRBV2 and TRBJ2-7 for the parts outside the CDR3, the full variable domain is EPEVTQTPSHQVTQMGQEVILRCVPISNHLYFYWYRQILGQKVEFLVSFYNNEISEKSEIFDDQFSVERPDGSNFTLKIRSTKLEDSAMYFCASSEALEHEQYFGPGTRLTVT.

J is TRBJ2-2 and V is TRBV27; D unresolved. The CDR3 sequence is 13 residues long. With 6 bases removed from V and 5 bases from J, the gap between germline ends came to 10 bases. The germline V gene has CDR1 MNHEY and CDR2 SMNVEV (reference sequence). CDR3 nucleotides: TGTGCCAGCAGGGTCTCGGGTACCGGGGAGCTGTTTTTT. Amino acid sequence: CASRVSGTGELFF.

The chain recombines TRBV10-3 with TRBJ2-7, with D possibly matching TRBD1 (5 bases). Germline-derived CDR1 and CDR2 are ENHRY and SYGVKD. The CDR3 consists of 13 residues. Between the trimmed V and J ends, which lost 3 bases and 2 bases, there was a span of 8 bases. The CDR3 nucleotides are TGTGCCATCAGTGAATCAGGGACCTACGAGCAGTACTTC. The encoded protein is CAISESGTYEQYF.

The V gene is TRBV5-5, the J gene TRBJ2-1, with 12 bases aligning to TRBD2. This CDR3 is built from 14 residues. Germline CDR1 reads SGHKS; CDR2 reads YYEKEE (reference sequence). The trim removed 7 bases at V and 4 bases at J, leaving 3 bases unmatched. The CDR3 coding sequence is TGTGCCAGCCCCGGACTAGCGGGGTACAATGAGCAGTTCTTC. Protein product: CASPGLAGYNEQFF.

This rearrangement joins TRBV5-6 to TRBJ2-7, with 12 nucleotides matching TRBD1. Trimming took 5 bases from V and 5 from J; bases not matched to a gene: 8. CDR1 and CDR2 (germline): SGHDT, YYEEEE. The CDR3 length is 15 residues. The CDR3 here is CASSPGTGGFHEQYF. CDR3 DNA sequence: TGTGCCAGCAGTCCCGGGACAGGGGGCTTCCACGAGCAGTACTTC.

In its sample, this clone was seen a few times. The chain uses TRBV9 and TRBJ2-5, with TRBD1 identical over 8 bases. Germline V gene lookup returns CDR1 SGDLS and CDR2 YYNGEE. J was trimmed by 5 bases and V by 4 bases; bases with no gene match: 4. This CDR3 region has 13 residues. The chain's CDR3 is CASSRTGRETQYF. CDR3 bases: TGTGCCAGCAGCCGGACAGGGCGTGAGACCCAGTACTTC.

This chain links TRBV29-1 with TRBJ2-3; perhaps TRBD2 as D (6 bases). This CDR3 has 14 residues. Trimming removed 4 bases from V and 0 bases from J, with 11 bases in between. From germline, CDR1 is SQVTM and CDR2 ANQGSEA. CDR3 loop: CSVVLATSTDTQYF. The CDR3 nucleotides read TGCAGCGTTGTGCTAGCGACTAGCACAGATACGCAGTATTTT.

About this clone: The same CDR3 arises from other DNA sequences in this sample as well. J is TRBJ2-1 and V is TRBV5-1, with TRBD1 matching over 8 bases. CDR1 SGHRS and CDR2 YFSETQ come from the germline V gene. The CDR3 extends over 15 amino acids. J lost 2 bases, V lost 4 bases, and 5 bases had no gene match. CDR3 sequence: CASSPGQGAYNEQFF. DNA for the CDR3: TGCGCCAGCAGCCCTGGACAGGGAGCCTACAATGAGCAGTTCTTC.

The chain carries TRBV9 and TRBJ2-3; TRBD2 aligns across 7 bases. V shed 3 bases and J 6 bases; nucleotides not matched to a gene: 16. CDR3 length: 17 residues. The germline V gene has CDR1 SGDLS and CDR2 YYNGEE. The CDR3 loop is CASSGSQRGLTWDTQYF. CDR3 nucleotides: TGTGCCAGCAGCGGGTCGCAGCGGGGTCTCACGTGGGATACGCAGTATTTT.

The chain combines TRBV10-2 with TRBJ2-4; D gene ambiguous. V was clipped by 3 bases and J by 0 bases, with 9 bases between them. The CDR3 contains 15 residues. Germline CDR1 WSHSY, CDR2 SAAADI. The CDR3 coding sequence is TGCGCCAGCAGTGAAGGTCAGGCAGCCAAAAACATTCAGTACTTC. This translates into CASSEGQAAKNIQYF.

This chain uses TRBV2 with TRBJ1-5; 8 bases map to TRBD1. In germline, CDR1 is SNHLY, CDR2 FYNNEI. CDR3 length equals 14 residues. After removal of 8 bases from V and 6 bases from J, the junction contained 9 bases not matched to a gene. The CDR3 sequence is CASGRQGTGQPQHF. In DNA form, the CDR3 reads TGTGCCAGCGGGAGACAGGGGACCGGTCAGCCCCAGCATTTT.

The rearrangement uses TRBV5-1 and TRBJ1-1; D is unclear. V gave up 7 bases and J gave up 3 bases, with 16 bases separating them. There are 14 residues in the CDR3. Germline-derived CDR1 and CDR2 are SGHRS and YFSETQ. CDR3 nucleotide sequence: TGCGCCAGCGGCCTAAGGGCGGGTGACACTGAAGCTTTCTTT. Translating gives CASGLRAGDTEAFF.

This clone came up once. Other DNA sequences of this sample code for an identical CDR3. The chain employs TRBV9 and TRBJ2-7, with 9 bases matching TRBD2. The CDR3 is 15 amino acids. With 4 bases clipped from V and 2 bases from J, the junction kept 7 bases outside the gene matches. CDR1 is SGDLS, CDR2 YYNGEE, per germline. CDR3 loop: CASSPRAGGAYEQYF. DNA of the CDR3: TGTGCCAGCAGCCCCCGGGCGGGGGGGGCCTACGAGCAGTACTTC.

This clone was counted only a few times. The chain couples TRBV25-1 to TRBJ2-1; 9 nucleotides match TRBD1. There are 15 residues in the CDR3. Germline V lookup: CDR1 MGHDK, CDR2 SYGVNS. The junction had 5 bases not matched to a gene; V was cut back by 3 bases and J by 5 bases. The CDR3 spells CASSDMDRGNNEQFF. Written as DNA, the CDR3 is TGTGCCAGCAGTGACATGGACAGGGGAAACAATGAGCAGTTCTTC.

This chain uses TRBV10-3 with TRBJ2-1, with 13 nucleotides matching TRBD2. The CDR3 contains 16 residues. Germline values: CDR1 ENHRY, CDR2 SYGVKD. The V and J ends lost 10 bases and 0 bases, in that order; junction bases with no gene match: 6. CDR3 loop: CATRLAGGRSYNEQFF. CDR3 nucleotides: TGTGCCACCAGACTAGCGGGGGGCCGCTCCTACAATGAGCAGTTCTTC.

The gene calls are TRBV12-5 and TRBJ2-2; tentatively, D is TRBD1 (5 bases). The CDR3 extends over 17 amino acids. Germline V gene lookup returns CDR1 LGHNT and CDR2 FRNRAP. The V end was cut by 1 base, the J end by 6 bases, with 18 bases between. CDR3 residues: CASGLGQSLIMAGELFF. The CDR3 bases are TGTGCTAGTGGTTTGGGACAGAGTTTGATTATGGCCGGGGAGCTGTTTTTT. Variable domain in full (rest from reference TRBV12-5 and TRBJ2-2): DARVTQTPRHKVTEMGQEVTMRCQPILGHNTVFWYRQTMMQGLELLAYFRNRAPLDDSGMPKDRFSAEMPDATLATLKIQPSEPRDSAVYFCASGLGQSLIMAGELFFGEGSRLTVL.

This sequence joins TRBV20-1 and TRBJ2-3; no definite D call. The CDR3 contains 11 residues. From germline, CDR1 is DFQATT and CDR2 SNEGSKA (reference sequence). Trimming shortened V by 3 bases and J by 4 bases, and 5 bases separated the two germline ends. The CDR3 reads CSASPADTQYF. In DNA, the CDR3 is TGCAGTGCTAGTCCAGCAGATACGCAGTATTTT.